This T cell receptor beta chain was captured in a study of blood T cell repertoires in COVID-19. In the authors' workflow: Nucleated cell counts were estimated from reference gene primer amplification. Assay used: immunoSEQ multiplex PCR; TCRdb lists only in-frame clones, some missing. Clone size and V and J calls were adopted from that table, with D and trimming inferred from the DNA. Of 150,000 to 200,000 clones in the sample, around 85% are singletons; the top ten hold less than 9%. This clone was counted a single time. Sequenced input: peripheral blood. The TCR comes from a woman aged 55-70 years with acute or convalescent COVID-19.

CDR3 DNA sequence: TGTGCCAGCAGCAATCCGAAACTCGGAAAACTGTTTTTT. Residues: CASSNPKLGKLFF. The J gene is TRBJ1-4, the V gene TRBV7-6, with D uncertain. Germline CDR1 is SGHVS and CDR2 is FNYEAQ. V lost 5 bases to trimming and J lost 10 bases, with 14 bases between them. This CDR3 region has 13 residues.